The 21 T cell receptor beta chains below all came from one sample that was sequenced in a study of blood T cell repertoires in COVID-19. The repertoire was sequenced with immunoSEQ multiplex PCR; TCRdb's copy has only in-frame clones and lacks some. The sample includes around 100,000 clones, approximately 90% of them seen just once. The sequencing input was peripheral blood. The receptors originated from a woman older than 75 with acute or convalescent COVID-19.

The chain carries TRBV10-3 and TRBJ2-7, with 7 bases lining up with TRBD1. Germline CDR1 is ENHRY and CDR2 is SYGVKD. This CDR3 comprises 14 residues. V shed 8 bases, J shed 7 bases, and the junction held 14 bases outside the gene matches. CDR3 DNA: TGTGCCATCCAACAGGGGACCTCAACGGGGGAGCAGTACTTC. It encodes CAIQQGTSTGEQYF.

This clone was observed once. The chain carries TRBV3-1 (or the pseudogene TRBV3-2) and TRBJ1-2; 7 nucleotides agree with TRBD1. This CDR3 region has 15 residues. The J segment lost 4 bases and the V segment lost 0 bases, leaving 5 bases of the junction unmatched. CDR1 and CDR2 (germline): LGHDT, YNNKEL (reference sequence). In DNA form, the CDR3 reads TGTGCCAGCAGCCAAGATTTTACAGGGGCCTATGGCTACACCTTC. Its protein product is CASSQDFTGAYGYTF.

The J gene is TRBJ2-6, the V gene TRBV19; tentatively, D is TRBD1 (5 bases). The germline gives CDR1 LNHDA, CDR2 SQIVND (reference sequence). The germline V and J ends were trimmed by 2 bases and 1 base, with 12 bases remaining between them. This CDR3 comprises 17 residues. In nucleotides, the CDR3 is TGTGCCAGTAGTATATTTACAGGAGCGTCTGGGGCCAACGTCCTGACTTTC. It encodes CASSIFTGASGANVLTF.

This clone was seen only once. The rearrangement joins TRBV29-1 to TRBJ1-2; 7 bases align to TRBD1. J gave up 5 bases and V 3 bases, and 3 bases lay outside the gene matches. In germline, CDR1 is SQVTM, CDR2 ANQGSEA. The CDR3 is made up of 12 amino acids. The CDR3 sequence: CSVDGQAYGYTF. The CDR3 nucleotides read TGCAGCGTTGATGGACAGGCTTATGGCTACACCTTC.

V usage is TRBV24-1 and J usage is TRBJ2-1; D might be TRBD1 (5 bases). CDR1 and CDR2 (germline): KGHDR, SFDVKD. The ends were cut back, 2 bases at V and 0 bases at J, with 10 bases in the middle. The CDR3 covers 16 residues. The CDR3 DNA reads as TGTGCCACCAGTGATTCGTCAGGGCTCTCCTACAATGAGCAGTTCTTC. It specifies CATSDSSGLSYNEQFF.

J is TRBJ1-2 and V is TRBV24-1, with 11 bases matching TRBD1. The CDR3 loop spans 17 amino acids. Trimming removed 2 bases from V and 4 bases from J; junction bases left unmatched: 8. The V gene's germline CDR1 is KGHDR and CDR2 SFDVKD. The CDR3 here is CATSDSGTGGFGYGYTF. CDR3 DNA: TGTGCCACCAGTGATTCCGGGACAGGGGGTTTTGGCTATGGCTACACCTTC.

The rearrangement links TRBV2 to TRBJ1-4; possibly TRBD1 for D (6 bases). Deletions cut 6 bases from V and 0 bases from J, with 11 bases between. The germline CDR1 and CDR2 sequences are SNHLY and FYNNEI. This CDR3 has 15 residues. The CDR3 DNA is TGTGCCAGCAGCCTGGACAGCGCAACTAATGAAAAACTGTTTTTT. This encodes CASSLDSATNEKLFF. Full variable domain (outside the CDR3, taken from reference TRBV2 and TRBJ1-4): EPEVTQTPSHQVTQMGQEVILRCVPISNHLYFYWYRQILGQKVEFLVSFYNNEISEKSEIFDDQFSVERPDGSNFTLKIRSTKLEDSAMYFCASSLDSATNEKLFFGSGTQLSVL.

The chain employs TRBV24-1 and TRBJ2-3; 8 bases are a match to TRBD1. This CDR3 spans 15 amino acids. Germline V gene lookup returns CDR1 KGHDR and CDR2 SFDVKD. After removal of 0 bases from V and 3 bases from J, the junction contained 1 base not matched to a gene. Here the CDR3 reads CATSDLTGGTDTQYF. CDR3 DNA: TGTGCCACCAGTGATTTGACAGGGGGGACAGATACGCAGTATTTT.

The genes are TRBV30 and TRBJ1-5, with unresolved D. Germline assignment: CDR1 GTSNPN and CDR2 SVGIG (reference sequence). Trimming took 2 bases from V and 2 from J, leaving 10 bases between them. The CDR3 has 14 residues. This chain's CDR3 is CAWSMTFGNQPQHF. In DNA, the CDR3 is TGTGCCTGGAGTATGACATTTGGCAATCAGCCCCAGCATTTT.

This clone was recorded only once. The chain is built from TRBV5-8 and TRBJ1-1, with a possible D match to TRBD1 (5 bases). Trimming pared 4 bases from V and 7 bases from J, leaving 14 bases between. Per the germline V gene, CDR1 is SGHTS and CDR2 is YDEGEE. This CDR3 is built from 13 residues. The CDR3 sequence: CASSLGGGVEAFF. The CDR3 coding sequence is TGTGCCAGCAGCCTCGGTGGGGGGGTTGAAGCTTTCTTT.

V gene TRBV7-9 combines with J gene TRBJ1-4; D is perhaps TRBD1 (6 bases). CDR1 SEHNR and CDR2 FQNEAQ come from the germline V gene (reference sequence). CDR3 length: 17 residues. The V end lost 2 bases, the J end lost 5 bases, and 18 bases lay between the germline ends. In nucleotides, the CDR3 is TGTGCCAGCAGCTTATTAGCGACAGGTCAAACCAATGAAAAACTGTTTTTT. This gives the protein CASSLLATGQTNEKLFF.

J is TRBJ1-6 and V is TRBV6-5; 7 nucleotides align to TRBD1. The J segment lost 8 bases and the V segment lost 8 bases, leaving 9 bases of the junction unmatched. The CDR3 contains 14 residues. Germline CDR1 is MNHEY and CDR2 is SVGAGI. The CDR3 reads CASGFGQVYSPLHF. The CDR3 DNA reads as TGTGCCAGCGGGTTTGGACAGGTCTATTCACCCCTCCACTTT.

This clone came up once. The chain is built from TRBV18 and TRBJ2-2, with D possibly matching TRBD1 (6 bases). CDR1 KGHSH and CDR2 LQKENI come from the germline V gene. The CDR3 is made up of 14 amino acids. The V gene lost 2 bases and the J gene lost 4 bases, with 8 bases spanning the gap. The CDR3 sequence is CASSPWTVTGELFF. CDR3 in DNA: TGTGCCAGCTCACCATGGACAGTCACCGGGGAGCTGTTTTTT.

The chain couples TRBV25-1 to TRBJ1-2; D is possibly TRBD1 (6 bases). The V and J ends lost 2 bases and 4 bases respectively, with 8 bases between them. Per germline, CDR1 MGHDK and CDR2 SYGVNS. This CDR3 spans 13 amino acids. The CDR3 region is CASSEVGGYGYTF. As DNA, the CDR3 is TGTGCCAGCAGTGAAGTAGGGGGCTATGGCTACACCTTC.

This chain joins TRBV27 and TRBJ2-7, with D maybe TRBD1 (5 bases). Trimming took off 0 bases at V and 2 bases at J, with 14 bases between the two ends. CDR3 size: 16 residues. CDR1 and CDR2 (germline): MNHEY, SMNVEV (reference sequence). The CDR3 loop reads CASSLSGQIPTYEQYF. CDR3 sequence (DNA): TGTGCCAGCAGTTTATCAGGACAAATCCCCACCTACGAGCAGTACTTC.

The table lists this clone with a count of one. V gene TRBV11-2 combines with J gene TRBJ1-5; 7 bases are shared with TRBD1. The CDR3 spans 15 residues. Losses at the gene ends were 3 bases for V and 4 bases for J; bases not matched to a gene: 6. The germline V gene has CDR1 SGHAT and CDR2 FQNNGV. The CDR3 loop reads CASSLAGTANQPQHF. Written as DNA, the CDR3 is TGTGCCAGCAGCTTGGCCGGGACAGCGAATCAGCCCCAGCATTTT.

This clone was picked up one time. The CDR3 DNA follows: TGTGCCAGCAGCCCTCAGACAGTGGGAGAGACCCAGTACTTC. This translates into CASSPQTVGETQYF. V gene TRBV9 combines with J gene TRBJ2-5; D is perhaps TRBD1 (5 bases). V lost 4 bases to trimming and J lost 4 bases, with 14 bases between them. This CDR3 has 14 amino acids. Germline CDR1 reads SGDLS; CDR2 reads YYNGEE.

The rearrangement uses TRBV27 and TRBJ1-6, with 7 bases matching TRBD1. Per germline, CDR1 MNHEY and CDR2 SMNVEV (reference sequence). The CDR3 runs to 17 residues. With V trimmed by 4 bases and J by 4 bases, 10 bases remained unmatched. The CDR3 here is CASSYRGQVLYNSPLHF. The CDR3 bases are TGTGCCAGCAGTTATCGAGGACAGGTTCTATATAATTCACCCCTCCACTTT.

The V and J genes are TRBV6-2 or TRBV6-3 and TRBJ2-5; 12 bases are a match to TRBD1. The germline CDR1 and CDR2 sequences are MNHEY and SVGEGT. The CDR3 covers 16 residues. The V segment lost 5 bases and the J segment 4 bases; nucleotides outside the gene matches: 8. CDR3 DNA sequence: TGTGCCAGCAGTAATCTTCGGGACAGGGGGCGAGAGACCCAGTACTTC. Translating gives CASSNLRDRGRETQYF.

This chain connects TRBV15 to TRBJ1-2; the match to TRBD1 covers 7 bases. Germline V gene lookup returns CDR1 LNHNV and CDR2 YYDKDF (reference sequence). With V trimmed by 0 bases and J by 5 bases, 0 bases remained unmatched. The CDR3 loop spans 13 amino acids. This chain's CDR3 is CATSREQGYGYTF. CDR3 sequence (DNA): TGTGCCACCAGCAGAGAACAGGGGTATGGCTACACCTTC.

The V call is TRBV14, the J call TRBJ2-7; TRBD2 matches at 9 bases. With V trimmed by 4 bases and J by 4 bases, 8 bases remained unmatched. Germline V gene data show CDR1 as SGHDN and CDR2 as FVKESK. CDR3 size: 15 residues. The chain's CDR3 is CASSPSPGLAYEQYF. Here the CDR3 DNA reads TGTGCCAGCAGCCCCTCGCCGGGACTAGCTTACGAGCAGTACTTC. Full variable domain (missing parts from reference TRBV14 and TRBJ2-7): EAGVTQFPSHSVIEKGQTVTLRCDPISGHDNLYWYRRVMGKEIKFLLHFVKESKQDESGMPNNRFLAERTGGTYSTLKVQPAELEDSGVYFCASSPSPGLAYEQYFGPGTRLTVT.